This T cell receptor (beta chain) was found in a study of cytomegalovirus exposure and HLA in healthy donors. Germline lookup yields CDR1 SGDLS and CDR2 YYNGEE. V shed 2 bases and J 2 bases; nucleotides not matched to a gene: 3. The CDR3 extends over 14 amino acids. This clone was observed a few times. It was with 60 Vbeta and 13 Jbeta primers that the PCR ran. The assay was immunoSEQ multiplex PCR, and TCRdb's table has in-frame clones only and misses some. This table has about 170,000 clones, 82% appearing once. The sequenced sample consisted of PBMCs. The chain combines TRBV9 with TRBJ2-5; 7 bases fit TRBD2. The TCR sequence derives from a girl aged 2 to 9 in good health and CMV-seropositive. CDR3 sequence (DNA): TGTGCCAGCAGCGTGAGCGGGGCACAAGAGACCCAGTACTTC. Protein: CASSVSGAQETQYF.